This TCR beta chain was retrieved from a study of response to subunit inactivated influenza vaccine. TCRdb re-called the RT-PCR reads through MiXCR, storing one row per CDR3 protein. The sample includes 300,000 to 350,000 distinct CDR3 sequences, over 20% of them seen just once. V was clipped by 1 base and J by 0 bases, with 10 bases between them. The CDR3 covers 16 residues. Germline CDR1 reads SGHTA; CDR2 reads FQGNSA. The receptor was derived from a man in his fifties or sixties who received an inactivated influenza vaccine. This chain uses TRBV7-2 with TRBJ1-3, with D uncertain. The input for sequencing was PBMCs from blood, taken approximately 20 months after vaccination. The CDR3 region has the DNA TGTGCCAGCAGCTTAGTTGGGCAGTACTCTGGAAACACCATATATTTT. Amino acid sequence: CASSLVGQYSGNTIYF.